Included here is one TCR beta chain sequence, with context. This entry comes from a study of blood T cell repertoires in COVID-19. Using immunoSEQ multiplex PCR, the repertoire was profiled, and TCRdb retains in-frame clones only, with some absent. The data hold approximately 200,000 clones, with 88% observed a single time. Germline CDR1 is MGHRA and CDR2 is YSYEKL. The CDR3 has 15 residues. The ends lost 1 base at V and 4 bases at J; junction bases unmatched: 7. This receptor was obtained from a woman aged 30 to 39 with acute or convalescent COVID-19. Sequencing was carried out using peripheral blood. The chain is built from TRBV4-1 and TRBJ2-7, with TRBD2 identical over 7 bases. The CDR3 protein is CASSQGRGTGYEQYF. The CDR3 nucleotides are TGCGCCAGCAGCCAAGGGCGGGGGACCGGTTACGAGCAGTACTTC.